This T cell receptor beta chain was profiled in a study of regulatory T cells in long-lasting Graves disease. Whole-study findings and limits: Persistent disease preferred TRBV28, TRBJ1-2 and TRBJ2-5.

This clonotype was detected many times. Its cognate antigen is unknown. The time point: newly diagnosed GD, antithyroid drugs for less than 3 months. TCR sequences were obtained from RNA taken from PBMCs. Germline-derived CDR1 and CDR2 are SGHNT and YYREEE (reference sequence). The CDR3 has 16 residues. Trimming removed 1 base from V and 2 bases from J; junction bases left unmatched: 5. Building of the TCR beta libraries involved iRepertoire HTBI primers and Arm-PCR of CDR3 regions. In TCRdb, the multiplex PCR reads were re-called with MiXCR into one record per CDR3 protein. The data contain some 600,000 distinct CDR3 sequences, 16% of them singletons. The sample was also linked to a second study, of T cells in Graves' hyperthyroidism and ophthalmopathy.

The input for sequencing was peripheral blood mononuclear cells (PBMCs), taken at new diagnosis, from a patient treated with antithyroid drugs. This TCR derives from a man aged 18 to 30 with Graves disease. The chain carries TRBV5-4 and TRBJ2-1; 8 bases are shared with TRBD2. The chain's CDR3 is CASSLNTGGTYNEQFF. In DNA form, the CDR3 reads TGTGCCAGCAGCTTGAATACGGGGGGGACCTACAATGAGCAGTTCTTC. The variable domain in full, with the rest retrieved from reference TRBV5-4 and TRBJ2-1, is ETGVTQSPTHLIKTRGQQVTLRCSSQSGHNTVSWYQQALGQGPQFIFQYYREEENGRGNFPPRFSGLQFPNYSSELNVNALELDDSALYLCASSLNTGGTYNEQFFGPGTRLTVL.